This entry is about one T cell receptor (beta chain). The sample is drawn from a study of T cell changes during pregnancy in multiple sclerosis. Some clones are missing from TCRdb's copy, which holds only in-frame ones; the method was immunoSEQ multiplex PCR. Of 60,000 to 70,000 clones listed, around nine tenths are singletons. The material was peripheral blood, obtained in the third trimester of pregnancy. This sequence was found in a female donor in good health, enrolled as a control in a pregnancy study.

The CDR3 region is CASSQGGQGNEKLFF. The CDR3 coding sequence is TGCGCCAGCAGCCAAGGGGGACAGGGTAATGAAAAACTGTTTTTT. This chain links TRBV4-3 with TRBJ1-4, with 9 bases that match TRBD1. Per germline, CDR1 LGHNA and CDR2 YSLEER. This CDR3 comprises 15 residues. Trimming cost V 1 base and J 4 bases; bases outside gene matches: 1.